This T cell receptor (beta chain) comes out of a study of cytomegalovirus exposure and HLA in healthy donors. Study-wide points: Many donors shared some public TCRs, even though most TCR sequences were rare. Testing in vitro showed a few CMV-associated chains specific for CMV antigens.

Germline V lookup: CDR1 SGHVS, CDR2 FNYEAQ. V lost 5 bases to trimming and J lost 6 bases; unmatched junction nucleotides: 8. This CDR3 spans 15 amino acids. Points on this clone: The antigen is not known.

Generated by immunoSEQ multiplex PCR, the TCRdb table keeps only in-frame clones and is missing some. The sample lists over 150,000 clones; 86% were seen once. The genes are TRBV7-6 and TRBJ2-1, with 9 bases matching TRBD1. The sample was PBMCs. The clonotype comes from a man aged 18-30 years in good health and CMV-seropositive. The CDR3 loop is CASSPGTGRGNEQFF. For the CDR3, the DNA is TGTGCCAGCAGCCCGGGGACAGGGAGAGGCAATGAGCAGTTCTTC.